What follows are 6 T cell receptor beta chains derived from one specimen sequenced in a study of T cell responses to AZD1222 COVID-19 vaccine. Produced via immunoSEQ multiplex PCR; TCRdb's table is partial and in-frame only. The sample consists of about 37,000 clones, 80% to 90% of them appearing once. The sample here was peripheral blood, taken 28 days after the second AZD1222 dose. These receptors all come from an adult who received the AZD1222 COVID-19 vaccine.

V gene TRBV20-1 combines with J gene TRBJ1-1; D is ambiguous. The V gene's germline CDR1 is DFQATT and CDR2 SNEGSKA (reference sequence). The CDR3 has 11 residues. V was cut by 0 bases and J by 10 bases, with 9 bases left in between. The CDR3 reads CSARDPAGAFF. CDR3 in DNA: TGCAGTGCTAGAGATCCGGCCGGAGCTTTCTTT.

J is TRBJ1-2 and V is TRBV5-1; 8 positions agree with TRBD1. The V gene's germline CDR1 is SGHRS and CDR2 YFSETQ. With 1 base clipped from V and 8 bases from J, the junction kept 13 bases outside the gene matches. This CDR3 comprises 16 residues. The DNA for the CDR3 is TGCGCCAGCAGCTTGACAACTTTGGACAGGGCGAGGGGCTACACCTTC. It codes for CASSLTTLDRARGYTF.

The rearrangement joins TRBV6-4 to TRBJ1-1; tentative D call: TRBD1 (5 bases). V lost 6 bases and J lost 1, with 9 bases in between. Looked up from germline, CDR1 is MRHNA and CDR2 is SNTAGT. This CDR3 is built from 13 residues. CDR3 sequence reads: CASSQGRNTEAFF. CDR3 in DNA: TGTGCCAGCAGCCAGGGCCGGAACACTGAAGCTTTCTTT.

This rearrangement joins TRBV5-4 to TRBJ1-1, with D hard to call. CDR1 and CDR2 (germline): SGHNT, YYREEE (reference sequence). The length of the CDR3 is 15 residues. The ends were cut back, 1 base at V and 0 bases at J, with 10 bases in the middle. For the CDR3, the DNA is TGTGCCAGCAGCTTGAGGGAGACGGTGAACACTGAAGCTTTCTTT. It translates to CASSLRETVNTEAFF.

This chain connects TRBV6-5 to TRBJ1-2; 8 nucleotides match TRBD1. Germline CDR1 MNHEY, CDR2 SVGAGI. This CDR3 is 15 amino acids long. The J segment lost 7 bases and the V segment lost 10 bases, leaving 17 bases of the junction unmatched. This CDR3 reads CATAIDLRGQVGYTF. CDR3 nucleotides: TGTGCCACCGCCATCGATCTCAGGGGGCAGGTTGGCTACACCTTC.

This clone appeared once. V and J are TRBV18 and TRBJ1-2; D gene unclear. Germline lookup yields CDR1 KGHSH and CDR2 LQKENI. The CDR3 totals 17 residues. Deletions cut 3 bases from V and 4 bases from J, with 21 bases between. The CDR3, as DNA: TGTGCCAGCTCACCCCAACGTGGACCCGAAATGGCCTATGGCTACACCTTC. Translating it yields CASSPQRGPEMAYGYTF.